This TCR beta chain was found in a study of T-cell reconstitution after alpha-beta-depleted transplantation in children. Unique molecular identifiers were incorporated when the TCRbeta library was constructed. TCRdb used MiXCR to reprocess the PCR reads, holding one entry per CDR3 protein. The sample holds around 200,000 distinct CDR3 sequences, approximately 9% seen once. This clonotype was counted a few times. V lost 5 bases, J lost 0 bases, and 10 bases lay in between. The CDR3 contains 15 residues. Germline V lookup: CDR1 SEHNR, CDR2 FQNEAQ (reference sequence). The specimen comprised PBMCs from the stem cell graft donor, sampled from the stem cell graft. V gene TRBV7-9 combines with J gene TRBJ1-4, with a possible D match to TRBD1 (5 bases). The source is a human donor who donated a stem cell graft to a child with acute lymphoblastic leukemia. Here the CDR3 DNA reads TGTGCCAGCAGCCCGCTGACAGCAACTAATGAAAAACTGTTTTTT. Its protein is CASSPLTATNEKLFF.